This T cell receptor beta chain was retrieved from a study of Tregs in tolerant kidney transplant recipients (dated by TCRdb to about 2019). Background for the entire study: TCRbeta sequencing was used in the study to identify donor-specific regulatory T cells before combined kidney and bone marrow transplantation, and the identified cells were then tracked after transplant. General conclusions and limits of the study: In tolerant patients, donor-specific Tregs expanded more than Tregs overall, which suggests antigen-driven rather than nonspecific expansion. Because the study included only a small number of patients, the results must be confirmed in larger populations and under other immunosuppression protocols. Expanding Tregs with activated donor B cells appeared to identify the most biologically relevant and donor-specific TCRbeta repertoire. Biological reproducibility was not directly addressed, though technical replication error appeared minimal. For some patients the PCR primers changed over time, which made it impossible to compare the samples from those patients at the nucleotide level.

At the junction V is shortened by 4 bases and J by 4 bases; bases outside the gene matches: 3. There are 14 amino acids in the CDR3, from cysteine to phenylalanine inclusive. Of all the DNA, just the CDR3 is kept, 42 bases in frame from base 1. In the germline V gene, CDR1 corresponds to LGHNA and CDR2 to YNFKEQ. This clone was observed a single time. Its specific antigen is unknown. Per-base qualities were not stored, and no clone one base away is much larger. Transplants used related donors with nonmyeloablative bone marrow transplantation; mixed chimerism was transient in the human trials. Thawed PBMCs were FACS-sorted into unstimulated Tregs (CD4+CD25+CD127-), CD4+ non-Tregs (CD4+CD25-), CD4 cells and CD8 cells. Patients were 4 combined kidney and bone marrow transplant recipients from the ITN036ST trial, and only these trial subjects had samples available. Healthy control blood was processed to PBMCs by Ficoll density gradient and cryopreserved, and patient PBMCs were collected before and after transplant.

For TCRbeta CDR3 sequencing, genomic DNA from the sorted cells was extracted using the QIAGEN DNeasy Blood and Tissue Kit. High-throughput TCRbeta CDR3 sequencing, including PCR amplification with bias correction and internal controls, was performed commercially through immunoSEQ. The study's processing was this. Unique productive TCRbeta sequences were defined by CDR3 nucleotide sequence when primers matched and otherwise by CDR3 amino acid sequence together with Vbeta and Jbeta genes. Sorting error was corrected by removing sequences shared between sorted populations at a frequency ratio of 2:1 or less, and the remaining shared sequences were assigned to the higher population. Donor-reactive sequences were defined as at least 5-fold expanded in CFSE-low cells versus unstimulated cells, with frequency of at least 0.01% in CFSE-low cells. Repertoire divergence was quantified by Jensen-Shannon divergence calculated from the top 100 TCRbeta sequences ranked by frequency. For any sample with multiple sequencing runs, sorting error was corrected in each run separately before the runs were pooled. TCRdb took over this immuneACCESS table, retaining in-frame rearrangements with V and J assigned. Such tables are incomplete; in checked studies, under half of the missing clones stem from an unresolved V gene, and the remainder is unexplained. That table supplies the V and J calls and clone size; D and trimming were determined from the DNA. This sample comprises roughly 52,000 clones, 91% of them detected only once. Nearly 15% of the sample is held by the ten biggest clonotypes.

Source: CD8+ T cells from blood (PBMCs), taken 24 months after the transplant. The V and J segments used are TRBV4-2 and TRBJ1-5; 8 middle bases align to TRBD1. This receptor was taken from a human patient who received a combined kidney and bone marrow transplant. Following transplantation, T cells from the graft donor may be among those present. The CDR3 corresponds to CASSRTGGNQPQHF. Here is the DNA: TGTGCCAGCAGCCGAACAGGGGGAAATCAGCCCCAGCATTTT.